The rows below give T cell receptor beta chains drawn from one sample of a study of T-cell memory formation after mild COVID-19. TCRdb redid the calling of the 5' RACE reads with MiXCR, one entry per CDR3 protein. This sample has about 200,000 distinct CDR3 sequences; 16% occur once, and the top ten carry just over 2%. Material for sequencing was PBMCs or a T cell subset sorted from them (not recorded which). Every receptor here comes from an adult woman who had mild COVID-19 (a few samples of this study predate the infection). Cell type and time point are not known. CDR3s include the opening cysteine and the closing phenylalanine or tryptophan. Fields, in order: D gene, V gene, clone size, J gene, CDR3 length, CDR3 protein, CDR3 DNA. D genes are given only for firm matches. Clone size is given for some rows only: seen once, a few or many times, or a class if the clone is expanded.

D: .; V: TRBV7-2; size: .; J: TRBJ2-2; length: 16; CDR3: CASTLQPGLGTGELFF; DNA: TGTGCCAGCACCCTACAACCGGGACTGGGGACCGGGGAGCTGTTTTTT
D: TRBD1; V: TRBV19; size: few; J: TRBJ2-3; length: 14; CDR3: CASSGQGAADTQYF; DNA: TGTGCCAGTAGCGGACAGGGGGCGGCAGATACGCAGTATTTT
D: TRBD1; V: TRBV18; size: few; J: TRBJ2-7; length: 16; CDR3: CASSPMWGQGSYEQYF; DNA: TGTGCCAGCTCACCTATGTGGGGACAGGGATCCTACGAGCAGTACTTC
D: TRBD2; V: TRBV6-5; size: few; J: TRBJ2-3; length: 15; CDR3: CASSYGTSGTDTQYF; DNA: TGTGCCAGCAGTTATGGGACTAGCGGCACAGATACGCAGTATTTT
D: .; V: TRBV7-9; size: .; J: TRBJ2-2; length: 14; CDR3: CASAPQVSTGELFF; DNA: TGTGCCAGCGCACCCCAGGTTTCCACCGGGGAGCTGTTTTTT
D: .; V: TRBV7-6; size: few; J: TRBJ1-1; length: 13; CDR3: CASSSAGGTEAFF; DNA: TGTGCCAGCAGCTCAGCCGGCGGCACTGAAGCTTTCTTT
D: TRBD1; V: TRBV30; size: many; J: TRBJ2-7; length: 14; CDR3: CAWSTRDRGYEQYF; DNA: TGTGCCTGGAGTACGCGGGACAGGGGGTACGAGCAGTACTTC
D: .; V: TRBV9; size: .; J: TRBJ2-2; length: 16; CDR3: CASSPRGSRDTGELFF; DNA: TGTGCCAGCAGCCCCAGGGGTAGTCGGGACACCGGGGAGCTGTTTTTT
D: TRBD1; V: TRBV20-1; size: .; J: TRBJ2-5; length: 15; CDR3: CSARGAGTGQETQYF; DNA: TGCAGTGCTAGAGGAGCGGGGACAGGGCAAGAGACCCAGTACTTC
D: TRBD1; V: TRBV29-1; size: few; J: TRBJ1-1; length: 13; CDR3: CSVSRDRGAEAFF; DNA: TGCAGCGTATCCCGGGACAGGGGTGCTGAAGCTTTCTTT
D: TRBD2; V: TRBV12-3/TRBV12-4; size: few; J: TRBJ2-3; length: 14; CDR3: CASSLGGSVNTQYF; DNA: TGTGCCAGCAGTTTGGGCGGGAGTGTAAATACGCAGTATTTT
D: .; V: TRBV15; size: few; J: TRBJ2-7; length: 14; CDR3: CATSADSSSYEQYF; DNA: TGTGCCACCAGCGCGGACAGCTCCTCCTACGAGCAGTACTTC
D: .; V: TRBV12-3/TRBV12-4; size: .; J: TRBJ2-7; length: 12; CDR3: CASDSGGFEQYF; DNA: TGTGCCAGCGATAGTGGGGGTTTCGAGCAGTACTTC
D: TRBD2; V: TRBV5-1; size: .; J: TRBJ2-5; length: 15; CDR3: CASSLGPGGEETQYF; DNA: TGCGCCAGCAGCTTGGGGCCGGGAGGAGAGGAGACCCAGTACTTC
D: .; V: TRBV5-1; size: .; J: TRBJ1-4; length: 14; CDR3: CASSLTGEREKLFF; DNA: TGCGCCAGCAGCTTGACGGGGGAAAGGGAAAAACTGTTTTTT
D: .; V: TRBV4-3; size: few; J: TRBJ2-1; length: 18; CDR3: CASSQAHGPGPWAHEQFF; DNA: TGCGCCAGCAGCCAAGCGCACGGCCCCGGACCGTGGGCCCATGAGCAGTTCTTC
D: TRBD1; V: TRBV20-1; size: few; J: TRBJ2-7; length: 14; CDR3: CSARAGTGSVEQYF; DNA: TGCAGTGCTAGAGCCGGGACAGGGTCGGTCGAGCAGTACTTC
D: TRBD1; V: TRBV27; size: .; J: TRBJ1-1; length: 16; CDR3: CASSPPGQRMGTEAFF; DNA: TGTGCCAGCAGTCCTCCGGGACAGAGGATGGGGACTGAAGCTTTCTTT
D: TRBD1; V: TRBV5-1; size: .; J: TRBJ1-4; length: 16; CDR3: CASSPDRGRANEKLFF; DNA: TGCGCCAGCAGCCCCGACAGGGGTAGAGCTAATGAAAAACTGTTTTTT
D: .; V: TRBV15; size: .; J: TRBJ2-7; length: 14; CDR3: CATSRERTHYEQYF; DNA: TGTGCCACCAGCAGAGAACGGACTCACTACGAGCAGTACTTC
D: TRBD1; V: TRBV7-2; size: few; J: TRBJ1-4; length: 16; CDR3: CASSLAPGTGDEKLFF; DNA: TGTGCCAGCAGCTTAGCCCCCGGGACAGGGGACGAAAAACTGTTTTTT
D: .; V: TRBV11-2; size: .; J: TRBJ2-7; length: 15; CDR3: CASSFIPGSSYEQYF; DNA: TGTGCCAGCAGCTTTATTCCCGGCAGCTCCTACGAGCAGTACTTC
D: .; V: TRBV20-1; size: .; J: TRBJ1-5; length: 16; CDR3: CSARSPLPAGNQPQHF; DNA: TGCAGTGCTAGGTCTCCGCTCCCTGCGGGGAATCAGCCCCAGCATTTT